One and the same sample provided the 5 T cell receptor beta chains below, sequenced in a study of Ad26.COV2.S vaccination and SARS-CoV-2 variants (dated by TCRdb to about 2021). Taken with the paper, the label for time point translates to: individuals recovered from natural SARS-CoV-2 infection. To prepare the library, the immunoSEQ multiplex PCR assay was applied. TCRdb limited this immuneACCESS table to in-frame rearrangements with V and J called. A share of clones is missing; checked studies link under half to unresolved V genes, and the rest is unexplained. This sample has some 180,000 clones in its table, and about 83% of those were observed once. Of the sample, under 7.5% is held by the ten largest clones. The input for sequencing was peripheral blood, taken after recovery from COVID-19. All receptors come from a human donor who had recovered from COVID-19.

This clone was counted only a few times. This CDR3 reads CASSSRGNNSPLHF. As DNA, the CDR3 is TGTGCCAGCAGCTCTCGGGGAAATAATTCACCCCTCCACTTT. The chain joins TRBV11-2 to TRBJ1-6, with D hard to call. CDR3 length: 14 residues. Trimming shortened V by 4 bases and J by 5 bases, and 9 bases separated the two germline ends. The germline CDR1 and CDR2 sequences are SGHAT and FQNNGV.

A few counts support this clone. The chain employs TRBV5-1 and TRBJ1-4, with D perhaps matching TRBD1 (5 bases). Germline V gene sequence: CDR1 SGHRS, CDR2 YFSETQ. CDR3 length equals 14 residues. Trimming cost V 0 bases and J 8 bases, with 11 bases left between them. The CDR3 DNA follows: TGCGCCAGCAGCTTGGGGGGGATCGGCGAAAAACTGTTTTTT. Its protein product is CASSLGGIGEKLFF.

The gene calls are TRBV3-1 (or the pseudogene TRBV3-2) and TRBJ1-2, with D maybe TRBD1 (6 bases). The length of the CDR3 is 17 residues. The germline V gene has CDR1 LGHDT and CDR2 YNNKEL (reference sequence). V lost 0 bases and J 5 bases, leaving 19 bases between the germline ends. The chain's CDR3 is CASSQDSFGRGPYGYTF. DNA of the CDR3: TGTGCCAGCAGCCAAGATAGTTTTGGCAGGGGCCCTTATGGCTACACCTTC.

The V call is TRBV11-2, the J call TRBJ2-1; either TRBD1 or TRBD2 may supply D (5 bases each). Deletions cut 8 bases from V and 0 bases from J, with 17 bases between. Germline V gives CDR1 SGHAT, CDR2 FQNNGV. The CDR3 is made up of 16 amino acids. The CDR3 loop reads CASRSPGTASYNEQFF. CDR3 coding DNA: TGTGCCAGCCGCTCCCCCGGGACCGCCTCCTACAATGAGCAGTTCTTC.

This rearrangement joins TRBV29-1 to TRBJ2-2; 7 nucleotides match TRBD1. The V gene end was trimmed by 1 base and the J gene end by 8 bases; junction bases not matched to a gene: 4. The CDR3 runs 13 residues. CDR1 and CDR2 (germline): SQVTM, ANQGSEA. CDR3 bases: TGCAGCGTTGAAGGCAGGGGGATTGGGGAGCTGTTTTTT. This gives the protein CSVEGRGIGELFF.